Shown below are 10 T cell receptor beta chains from a single sample sequenced in a study of blood T cell repertoires in COVID-19. Assay used: immunoSEQ multiplex PCR; TCRdb lists only in-frame clones, some missing. The table lists 150,000 to 200,000 clones, roughly 93% of them singletons, with approximately 2.4% in the top ten. The source material was peripheral blood. These receptors came from a man between 18 and 29 years old with acute or convalescent COVID-19.

This chain uses TRBV30 with TRBJ1-1; TRBD1 aligns across 7 bases. This CDR3 is built from 14 residues. Per germline, CDR1 GTSNPN and CDR2 SVGIG (reference sequence). The trim removed 5 bases at V and 1 base at J, leaving 7 bases unmatched. The CDR3 nucleotides read TGTGCCTGGCGTCTCGGACAGGCGAACACTGAAGCTTTCTTT. Amino acid sequence: CAWRLGQANTEAFF.

This rearrangement joins TRBV30 to TRBJ1-1; D possibly corresponds to TRBD1 (6 bases). The CDR3 covers 13 residues. Germline CDR1 reads GTSNPN; CDR2 reads SVGIG (reference sequence). V was clipped by 7 bases and J by 0 bases, with 12 bases between them. CDR3 amino acids: CAFSQGLNTEAFF. In nucleotides, the CDR3 is TGTGCCTTTTCACAGGGACTGAACACTGAAGCTTTCTTT. The full variable domain, in which reference TRBV30 and TRBJ1-1 provide the parts outside the CDR3, is SQTIHQWPATLVQPVGSPLSLECTVEGTSNPNLYWYRQAAGRGLQLLFYSVGIGQISSEVPQNLSASRPQDRQFILSSKKLLLSDSGFYLCAFSQGLNTEAFFGQGTRLTVV.

The chain employs TRBV5-5 and TRBJ1-6; D perhaps matches TRBD1 (5 bases). Trimming stripped 4 bases from V and 7 bases from J, with 15 bases between. The V gene's germline CDR1 is SGHKS and CDR2 YYEKEE (reference sequence). CDR3 length: 15 residues. The CDR3 region has the DNA TGTGCCAGCAGCCTGGACGGGGGTGGAAATTCACCCCTCCACTTT. As protein: CASSLDGGGNSPLHF.

The chain couples TRBV7-2 to TRBJ1-5; D gene ambiguous. This CDR3 spans 12 amino acids. Germline V gives CDR1 SGHTA, CDR2 FQGNSA. V dropped 5 bases and J dropped 4 bases, with 6 bases sitting between them. In DNA form, the CDR3 reads TGTGCCAGCAGCCCCTTTAATCAGCCCCAGCATTTT. It codes for CASSPFNQPQHF.

The J gene is TRBJ1-2, the V gene TRBV7-6; 7 bases agree with TRBD1. The CDR3 is 18 amino acids. V was pared by 5 bases and J by 3 bases, with 18 bases of the junction left unmatched. Germline CDR1 SGHVS, CDR2 FNYEAQ. CDR3 in amino acids: CASSASVTGQDRYYGYTF. DNA for the CDR3: TGTGCCAGCAGCGCTAGCGTCACCGGACAGGATAGATACTATGGCTACACCTTC.

This clone appeared a single time. Other DNA variants within this sample encode the same CDR3. The chain is built from TRBV18 and TRBJ1-1; 11 bases are shared with TRBD1. The CDR3 is 16 residues long. With V trimmed by 2 bases and J by 0 bases, 2 bases remained unmatched. Germline V gene lookup returns CDR1 KGHSH and CDR2 LQKENI. The CDR3 DNA follows: TGTGCCAGCTCACCAGGGACAGGGGGAATGAACACTGAAGCTTTCTTT. It is translated as CASSPGTGGMNTEAFF.

This sequence joins TRBV6-5 and TRBJ1-4, with D uncertain. Trimming cost V 8 bases and J 1 base, with 11 bases left between them. The CDR3 has 14 residues. The germline gives CDR1 MNHEY, CDR2 SVGAGI. The CDR3 here is CASSVSGTNEKLFF. Written as DNA, the CDR3 is TGTGCCAGCTCGGTGTCGGGAACTAATGAAAAACTGTTTTTT.

The chain joins TRBV20-1 to TRBJ1-1; 8 nucleotides match TRBD1. Germline V lookup: CDR1 DFQATT, CDR2 SNEGSKA (reference sequence). The CDR3 has 13 amino acids. The junction had 4 bases not matched to a gene; V was cut back by 3 bases and J by 4 bases. CDR3 in amino acids: CSASSRGLTEAFF. The CDR3, as DNA: TGCAGTGCTAGTTCCAGGGGGCTCACTGAAGCTTTCTTT.

The chain carries TRBV19 and TRBJ1-2, with 7 bases fitting TRBD1. V shed 5 bases, J shed 0 bases, and the junction held 9 bases outside the gene matches. The CDR3 contains 16 residues. Germline V gene lookup returns CDR1 LNHDA and CDR2 SQIVND (reference sequence). In DNA, the CDR3 is TGTGCCAGTAGTGCCCGGAGGACAGGAACTAACTATGGCTACACCTTC. This translates into CASSARRTGTNYGYTF.

The rearrangement links TRBV28 to TRBJ2-1, with 8 bases aligning to TRBD1. CDR1 and CDR2 from the germline V gene are MDHEN and SYDVKM. V lost 6 bases to trimming and J lost 6 bases; unmatched junction nucleotides: 4. The CDR3 contains 13 residues. CDR3 region: CASREQGGNEQFF. DNA of the CDR3: TGTGCCAGCAGAGAACAGGGGGGCAATGAGCAGTTCTTC. The whole variable domain, filled in from reference TRBV28 and TRBJ2-1, reads DVKVTQSSRYLVKRTGEKVFLECVQDMDHENMFWYRQDPGLGLRLIYFSYDVKMKEKGDIPEGYSVSREKKERFSLILESASTNQTSMYLCASREQGGNEQFFGPGTRLTVL.